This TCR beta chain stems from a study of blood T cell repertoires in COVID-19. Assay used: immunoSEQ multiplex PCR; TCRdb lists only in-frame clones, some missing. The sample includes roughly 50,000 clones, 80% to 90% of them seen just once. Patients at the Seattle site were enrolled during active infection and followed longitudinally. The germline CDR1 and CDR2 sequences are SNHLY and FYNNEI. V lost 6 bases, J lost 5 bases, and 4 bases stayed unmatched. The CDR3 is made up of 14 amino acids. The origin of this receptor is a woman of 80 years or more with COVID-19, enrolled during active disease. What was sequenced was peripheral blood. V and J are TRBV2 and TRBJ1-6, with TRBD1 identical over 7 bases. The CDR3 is CASSRDRNNSPLHF. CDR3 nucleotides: TGTGCCAGCAGCCGGGACAGAAATAATTCACCCCTCCACTTT. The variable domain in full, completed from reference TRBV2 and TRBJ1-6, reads EPEVTQTPSHQVTQMGQEVILRCVPISNHLYFYWYRQILGQKVEFLVSFYNNEISEKSEIFDDQFSVERPDGSNFTLKIRSTKLEDSAMYFCASSRDRNNSPLHFGNGTRLTVT.